This T cell receptor (beta chain) was captured by sequencing in a study of T cell responses to AZD1222 COVID-19 vaccine. General observations from the study: Spike-specific TCR breadth and depth grew following two AZD1222 doses. CD4 TCRs linked to vaccination spanned spike, dominating at 160-218 and 743-854. Mostly white British, mostly female donors; authors suggested clonal diversity may be underestimated. Baseline serostatus was positive in only six AZD1222 recipients.

Assay: immunoSEQ multiplex PCR; the TCRdb copy retains only in-frame clones and omits some. Among more than 70,000 clones, around 90% were seen once, and the ten largest hold around 28%. This CDR3 is 15 amino acids long. CDR1 and CDR2 from the germline V gene are GTSNPN and SVGIG (reference sequence). V shed 3 bases and J 2 bases; nucleotides not matched to a gene: 6. As for this clone: Antigen: not known.

The receptor's source is an adult who received the AZD1222 COVID-19 vaccine. This chain joins TRBV30 and TRBJ2-2; 7 bases align to TRBD2. The material sequenced was peripheral blood, taken 28 days after the second AZD1222 dose. The CDR3: CAWRRREFNTGELFF. The CDR3, as DNA: TGTGCCTGGAGAAGGCGGGAGTTTAACACCGGGGAGCTGTTTTTT.